This TCR beta chain stems from a study of blood T cell repertoires in COVID-19. Study overall: Samples of COVID-19 (acute and convalescent) were obtained from the United States, Italy and Spain. T cells, B-cell-depleted T cells, or PBMCs provided the cDNA or gDNA that served as material.

Per the authors' pipeline: Nucleated cell counts were estimated from reference gene primer amplification. The protocol was immunoSEQ multiplex PCR, while the TCRdb copy is restricted to in-frame clones and leaves out a portion. That table is the source of V, J and clone size, and D and trimming were worked out from the DNA. Among roughly 79,000 clones listed, roughly 90% were seen once. The CDR3 contains 14 residues. J was trimmed by 4 bases and V by 10 bases; bases with no gene match: 9. The germline V gene encodes CDR1 WNHNN and CDR2 SYGVQD (reference sequence). Sequencing was done on a sample of peripheral blood. The source of this sequence is a woman between 45 and 65 years old with acute or convalescent COVID-19. The rearrangement links TRBV10-1 to TRBJ2-3, with TRBD2 matching over 9 bases. This CDR3 is CATSSSGAADTQYF. The CDR3 DNA reads TGCGCCACTAGCTCTAGCGGGGCGGCAGATACGCAGTATTTT.